This T cell receptor (beta chain) was identified in a study of blood T cells in healthy people across ages. Then a second PCR, running roughly 7 to 11 cycles, was carried out with a sample-barcoded 5' primer and a J-beta primer mix. MiXCR was run by TCRdb on the 5' RACE reads, yielding one entry per CDR3 protein. The sample lists over a million distinct CDR3 sequences; 42% were seen once. In each sample, at least 6.5 million PBMCs were isolated. This clonotype was seen once. This CDR3 region has 15 residues. Trimming cost V 4 bases and J 6 bases; bases outside gene matches: 4. The germline gives CDR1 SEHNR, CDR2 FQNEAQ (reference sequence).

The V gene is TRBV7-9, the J gene TRBJ2-1, with 12 positions matching TRBD2. The sequenced material came from blood. The clonotype was recovered from a woman aged 18-30 years in good health. Here the CDR3 DNA reads TGTGCCAGCAGCTCGACTAGCGGGAGACTCAATGAGCAGTTCTTC. Its translation is CASSSTSGRLNEQFF.